This T cell receptor (beta chain) was found in a study of blood T cell repertoires in COVID-19. Germline-derived CDR1 and CDR2 are KGHSH and LQKENI. The CDR3 has 16 residues. Trimming cost V 0 bases and J 4 bases; bases outside gene matches: 4. Original processing methods: Amplification from reference gene primers served as the basis for estimated nucleated cell counts. Here immunoSEQ multiplex PCR was the method, and the copy in TCRdb shows in-frame clones only, minus some. That table is the source of V, J and clone size, and D and trimming were worked out from the DNA. The sample lists about 130,000 clones; around 80% were seen once. Clinical history reported by participants formed the basis on which cohorts were assigned.

The sample comprised PBMCs or T cells enriched from blood (not recorded which). V and J are TRBV18 and TRBJ2-2; 8 nucleotides agree with TRBD1. This receptor was taken from a man in his forties or fifties with acute COVID-19. The CDR3 coding sequence is TGTGCCAGCTCACCACCCGTACAGGGGGGCACCGGGGAGCTGTTTTTT. The encoded protein is CASSPPVQGGTGELFF.